These 2 T cell receptor beta chains share one sample of origin, sequenced in a study of blood T cell repertoires in COVID-19. Libraries were prepared by immunoSEQ multiplex PCR; TCRdb keeps only in-frame clonotypes and omits some of them. This sample carries a few hundred thousand clones, 85% of them seen once, and the ten largest clones take roughly 2.6%. The sample comprised PBMCs or T cells enriched from blood (not recorded which). Receptors originate from a woman in her forties or fifties who had recovered from COVID-19.

The J gene is TRBJ2-7, the V gene TRBV27, with D maybe TRBD1 (6 bases). From germline, CDR1 is MNHEY and CDR2 SMNVEV (reference sequence). The CDR3 consists of 15 residues. Trimming removed 6 bases at V and 3 bases at J, with 18 bases between. In DNA form, the CDR3 reads TGTGCCAGCAGAAGAGGGGGAATGACATTCTACGAGCAGTACTTC. It translates to CASRRGGMTFYEQYF.

This chain links TRBV28 with TRBJ1-4, with D possibly matching TRBD1 (5 bases). CDR1 and CDR2 (germline): MDHEN, SYDVKM. This CDR3 is built from 14 residues. The V end lost 8 bases, the J end lost 8 bases, and 18 bases lay between the germline ends. As DNA, the CDR3 is TGTGCCAGCGGCCCAGGGAGGCCTGGGGAAAAACTGTTTTTT. Translated, it gives CASGPGRPGEKLFF.